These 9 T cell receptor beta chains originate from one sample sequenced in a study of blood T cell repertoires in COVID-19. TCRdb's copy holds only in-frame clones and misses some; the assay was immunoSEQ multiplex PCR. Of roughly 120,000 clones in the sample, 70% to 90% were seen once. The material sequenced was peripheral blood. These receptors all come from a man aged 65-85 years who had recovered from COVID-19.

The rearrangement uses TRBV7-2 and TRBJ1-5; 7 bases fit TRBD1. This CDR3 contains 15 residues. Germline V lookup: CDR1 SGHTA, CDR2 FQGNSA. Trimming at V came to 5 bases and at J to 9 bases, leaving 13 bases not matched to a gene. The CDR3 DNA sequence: TGTGCCAGCAGCGAGGAGACAGGGCACTCAGGGCCCCAGCATTTT. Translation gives CASSEETGHSGPQHF.

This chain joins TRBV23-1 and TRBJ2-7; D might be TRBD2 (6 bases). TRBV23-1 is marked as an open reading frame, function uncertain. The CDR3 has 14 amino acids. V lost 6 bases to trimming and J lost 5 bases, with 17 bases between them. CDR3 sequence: CASSPGPGGNEQYF. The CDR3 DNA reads TGCGCCAGCAGCCCAGGCCCAGGAGGGAACGAGCAGTACTTC.

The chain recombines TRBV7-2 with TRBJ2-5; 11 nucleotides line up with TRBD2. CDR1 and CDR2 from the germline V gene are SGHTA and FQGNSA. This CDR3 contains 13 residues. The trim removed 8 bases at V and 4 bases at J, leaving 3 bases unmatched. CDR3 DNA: TGTGCCAGCCAAGGACTAGCGGGAGAGACCCAGTACTTC. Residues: CASQGLAGETQYF.

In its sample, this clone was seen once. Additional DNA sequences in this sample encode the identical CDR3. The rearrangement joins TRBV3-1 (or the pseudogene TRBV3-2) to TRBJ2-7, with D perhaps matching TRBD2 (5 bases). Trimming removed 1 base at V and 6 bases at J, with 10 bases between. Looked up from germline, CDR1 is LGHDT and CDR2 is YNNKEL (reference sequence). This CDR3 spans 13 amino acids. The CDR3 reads CASSQVAGVEQYF. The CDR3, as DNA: TGTGCCAGCAGCCAAGTTGCCGGGGTCGAGCAGTACTTC.

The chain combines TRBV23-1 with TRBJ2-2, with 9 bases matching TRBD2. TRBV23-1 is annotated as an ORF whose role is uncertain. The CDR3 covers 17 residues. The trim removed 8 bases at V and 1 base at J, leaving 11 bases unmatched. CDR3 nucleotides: TGCGCCAGCGGAAAGCCGCGGGGGGGCGAGAACACCGGGGAGCTGTTTTTT. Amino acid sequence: CASGKPRGGENTGELFF.

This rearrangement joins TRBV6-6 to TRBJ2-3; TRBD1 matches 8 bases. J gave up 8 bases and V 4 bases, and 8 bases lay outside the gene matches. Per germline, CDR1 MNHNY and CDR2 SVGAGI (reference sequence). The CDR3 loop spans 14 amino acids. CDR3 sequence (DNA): TGTGCCAGCAGTTTTGGACAGGGCGAGGGTACGCAGTATTTT. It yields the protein CASSFGQGEGTQYF.

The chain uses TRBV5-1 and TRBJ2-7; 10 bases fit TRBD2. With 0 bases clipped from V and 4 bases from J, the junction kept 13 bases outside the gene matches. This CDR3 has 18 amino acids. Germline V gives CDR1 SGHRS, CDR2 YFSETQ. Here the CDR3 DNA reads TGCGCCAGCAGCTTGGTCGGGACTAGCGAGAGTGGGTTTTACGAGCAGTACTTC. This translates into CASSLVGTSESGFYEQYF.

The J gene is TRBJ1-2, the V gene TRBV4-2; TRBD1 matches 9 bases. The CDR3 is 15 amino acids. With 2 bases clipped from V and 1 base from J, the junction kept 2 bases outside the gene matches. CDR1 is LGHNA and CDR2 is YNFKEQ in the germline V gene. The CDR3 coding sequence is TGTGCCAGCAGCCAACCGGGACAGGGTAACTATGGCTACACCTTC. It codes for CASSQPGQGNYGYTF.

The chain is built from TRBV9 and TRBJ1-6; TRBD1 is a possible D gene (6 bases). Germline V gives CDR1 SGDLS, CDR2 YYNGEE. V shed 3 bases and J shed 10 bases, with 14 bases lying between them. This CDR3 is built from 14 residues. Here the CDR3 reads CASSGGGVGSPLHF. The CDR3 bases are TGTGCCAGCAGCGGAGGGGGGGTCGGGTCACCCCTCCACTTT. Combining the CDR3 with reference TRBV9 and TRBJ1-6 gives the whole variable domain DSGVTQTPKHLITATGQRVTLRCSPRSGDLSVYWYQQSLDQGLQFLIQYYNGEERAKGNILERFSAQQFPDLHSELNLSSLELGDSALYFCASSGGGVGSPLHFGNGTRLTVT.